Listed below are T cell receptor beta chains from one sample, sequenced in a study of blood T cells in healthy people across ages. TCRdb recomputed calls from the 5' RACE reads with MiXCR, one row per CDR3 protein. The sample yields approximately 800,000 distinct CDR3 sequences, 58% seen once. Specimen: blood. The receptors stem from a young man in good health. Each CDR3 is given with its conserved first and last residue. A D gene is named only where the DNA matches it firmly. Size is stated for part of the rows, as once, few or many counts, or as a class when the clone is expanded.

J,D,V,size,DNA,CDR3
TRBJ2-1,NA,TRBV21-1,NA,TGTGCCAGCAGCACAAAGCGGGGGGATCATCATGAGCAGTTCTTC,CASSTKRGDHHEQFF
TRBJ2-7,TRBD2,TRBV5-5,few,TGTGCCAGCAGCACCGCGGGGGGGATGAACGAGCAGTACTTC,CASSTAGGMNEQYF
TRBJ2-2,NA,TRBV4-2,few,TGTGCCAGCAGCTCCCCACGGAGTGGGACCGGGGAGCTGTTTTTT,CASSSPRSGTGELFF
TRBJ2-3,TRBD1,TRBV20-1,few,TGCAGTGCTCAGGGCGTACAGGGGGTGAGCACAGATACGCAGTATTTT,CSAQGVQGVSTDTQYF
TRBJ2-7,NA,TRBV5-6,few,TGTGCCAGCAGCACCGGGGTGCCATCTACCGAGCAGTACTTC,CASSTGVPSTEQYF
TRBJ1-2,TRBD1,TRBV11-2,few,TGTGCCAGCAGCAGATCCGGGACAGGGATCTTGTACGGCTACACCTTC,CASSRSGTGILYGYTF
TRBJ2-1,TRBD2,TRBV20-1,NA,TGCAGTGCTATAGCGGGGCATGAGCAGTTCTTC,CSAIAGHEQFF
TRBJ2-5,TRBD2,TRBV7-2,NA,TGTGCCAGCAGCTCCGGACTAGCGGGACCCTACAATGAGCAGTACTTC,CASSSGLAGPYNEQYF
TRBJ2-5,NA,TRBV3-1,NA,TGTGCCAGCAGCCAAGTGTGGAAGGAGGAGACCCAGTACTTC,CASSQVWKEETQYF
TRBJ1-5,NA,TRBV4-2,NA,TGTGCCAGCAGCAGTACGGGGGGCGCAGGGAATCAGCCCCAGCATTTT,CASSSTGGAGNQPQHF
TRBJ2-5,NA,TRBV10-3,few,TGTGCCATCAGGTCCGCGTACCAAGAGACCCAGTACTTC,CAIRSAYQETQYF
TRBJ1-2,NA,TRBV12-3/TRBV12-4,few,TGTGCCAGTAGTGGAGGCCAGGGCTATGGCTACACCTTC,CASSGGQGYGYTF
TRBJ2-7,NA,TRBV12-3/TRBV12-4,once,TGTGCCAGCAGCCTCGAGTCCATTGGAGCCTCCTACGAGCAGTACTTC,CASSLESIGASYEQYF
TRBJ1-1,NA,TRBV24-1,few,TGTGCCACCAGGGGTCAAGGAGCTTTCTTT,CATRGQGAFF
TRBJ2-1,TRBD1,TRBV20-1,NA,TGCAGTGCTAGAGACCTGACAGGGAACCAGTTCTTC,CSARDLTGNQFF
TRBJ2-3,NA,TRBV20-1,NA,TGCAGTGCAGAGCCACCCACTAGCACAGATATGCAGTATTTT,CSAEPPTSTDMQYF
TRBJ2-7,NA,TRBV3-1,NA,TGTGCCAGCAGCCCTGGGACCGACGCTGCGCAGTACTTC,CASSPGTDAAQYF
TRBJ2-7,TRBD2,TRBV28,NA,TGTGCCAGCAATCCGGGGGAGGGCTACTACGAGCAGTACTTC,CASNPGEGYYEQYF
TRBJ2-3,TRBD2,TRBV5-1,NA,TGCGCCAGCAGCTTGGTTATAGCGGGAGCAACAGATACGCAGTATTTT,CASSLVIAGATDTQYF
TRBJ1-2,TRBD1,TRBV14,NA,TGTGCCAGCAGCCTGACAGGGGGGAGGTTGGACTATGGCTACACCTTC,CASSLTGGRLDYGYTF
TRBJ2-5,NA,TRBV7-9,NA,TGTGCCAGCAGCTCCCCGGACACGGACCAAGAGACCCAGTACTTC,CASSSPDTDQETQYF
TRBJ2-5,TRBD2,TRBV7-9,NA,TGTGCCAGCAGCGAGCGGGAGCGCAGAAAGACCCAGTACTTC,CASSERERRKTQYF
TRBJ2-7,NA,TRBV29-1,few,TGCAGCGTCAAGCGGGCCTCCTTAGGGGAGCAGTACTTC,CSVKRASLGEQYF
TRBJ2-1,TRBD2,TRBV2,NA,TGTGCCAGCAGTGAAGCTATTGCTAGCGGGGAGCAGTTCTTC,CASSEAIASGEQFF
TRBJ1-2,TRBD1,TRBV2,NA,TGTGCCAGCAGAAAAGTTGGGACAGGGGGTAATTATGGCTACACCTTC,CASRKVGTGGNYGYTF
TRBJ1-2,NA,TRBV28,few,TGTGCCAGCAGTTCCCCTTCCTGGGGTTTAGCTAACTATGGCTACACCTTC,CASSSPSWGLANYGYTF
TRBJ2-3,TRBD2,TRBV27,few,TGTGCCAGCAGTGCGTCAGCGGGAGTAAGCACAGATACGCAGTATTTT,CASSASAGVSTDTQYF
TRBJ2-3,NA,TRBV12-3/TRBV12-4,NA,TGTGCCAGCAGACAGGAGACCGACGGAGATACGCAGTATTTT,CASRQETDGDTQYF
TRBJ1-2,NA,TRBV14,NA,TGTGCCAGCAGCCTAGGCTTAGCATTGAGTGGCTACACCTTC,CASSLGLALSGYTF
TRBJ1-2,NA,TRBV20-1,NA,TGCAGTGCTAGAGGAGTGGACGGGAGCTCCTATGGCTACACCTTC,CSARGVDGSSYGYTF
TRBJ2-5,TRBD2,TRBV3-1,NA,TGTGCCAGCAGCCAATTTTCGGGGGGTCCGTACCAAGAGACCCAGTACTTC,CASSQFSGGPYQETQYF
TRBJ2-1,NA,TRBV6-2/TRBV6-3,NA,TGTGCCAGCAGTTACTACCTAAGAAGTGAGCAGTTCTTC,CASSYYLRSEQFF
TRBJ2-1,NA,TRBV7-2,NA,TGTGCCAGCAGCTGTAGAAGAATGGACAATGAGCAGTTCTTC,CASSCRRMDNEQFF
TRBJ2-1,TRBD2,TRBV9,few,TGTGCCAGCAGCGACGGACTAGCGGGATTTAATGAGCAGTTCTTC,CASSDGLAGFNEQFF
TRBJ2-5,NA,TRBV5-4,NA,TGTGCCAGCAGCTTGGGAAGCTTCCAAGAGACCCAGTACTTC,CASSLGSFQETQYF
TRBJ2-3,NA,TRBV9,NA,TGTGCCAGCAGCGTAGCCGGGGGAACCACAGATACGCAGTATTTT,CASSVAGGTTDTQYF
TRBJ1-2,NA,TRBV12-3/TRBV12-4,NA,TGTGCCAGCAGCAGGGTCGGGGTTGGCTACACCTTC,CASSRVGVGYTF
TRBJ2-1,TRBD2,TRBV7-8,NA,TGTGCCAGCAGCCCGTCCTGGACTAGCGGGGCCACCTACAATGAGCAGTTCTTC,CASSPSWTSGATYNEQFF
TRBJ2-1,NA,TRBV7-2,few,TGTGCCAGCAGCTTAATGGCAGACAATGAGCAGTTCTTC,CASSLMADNEQFF
TRBJ2-7,NA,TRBV6-2/TRBV6-3,NA,TGTGCCAGCAGGACTCTTGGGGGGCCATTCTACGAGCAGTACTTC,CASRTLGGPFYEQYF
TRBJ1-1,NA,TRBV7-9,NA,TGTGCCAGCAGCACGGGGCAGAGAATGAACACTGAAGCTTTCTTT,CASSTGQRMNTEAFF
TRBJ2-7,NA,TRBV3-1,NA,TGTGCCAGCAGCCTCGCCCTAGGAAACGAGCAGTACTTC,CASSLALGNEQYF
TRBJ2-5,NA,TRBV20-1,NA,TGCAGTGCTGACGAGGGGCGGCAGACCCAGTACTTC,CSADEGRQTQYF
TRBJ2-4,NA,TRBV7-2,NA,TGTGCCAGCAGCTTAGGCCCCGGGGAAGGAGCCGACATTCAGTACTTC,CASSLGPGEGADIQYF
TRBJ1-4,NA,TRBV30,NA,TGTGCCTGGAGTGTACTTCTCTTACGAACCGCCGATAATGAAAAACTGTTTTTT,CAWSVLLLRTADNEKLFF
TRBJ2-5,TRBD1,TRBV27,NA,TGTGCCAGCAGTCCCAGGGACAGCCTAGAGACCCAGTACTTC,CASSPRDSLETQYF
TRBJ2-4,NA,TRBV18,NA,TGTGCCAGCTCACCGGCTAGCCCCGGAAACATTCAGTACTTC,CASSPASPGNIQYF
TRBJ2-1,NA,TRBV6-2/TRBV6-3,NA,TGTGCCAGCAGTTACGGGACATTGTACAATGAGCAGTTCTTC,CASSYGTLYNEQFF
TRBJ2-1,NA,TRBV15,NA,TGTGCCACCAGCAGTCGGGAGAGCTCCTACAATGAGCAGTTCTTC,CATSSRESSYNEQFF
TRBJ2-7,NA,TRBV5-1,NA,TGCGCCAGCAGCCTGTATGAGGGGGGTTTCCACGAGCAGTACTTC,CASSLYEGGFHEQYF